This T cell receptor (beta chain) is drawn from a study of siplizumab effects on memory and regulatory T cells. Study-wide results and limits: Confirmatory evidence of suppressive function in proliferating siplizumab-culture Tregs was not obtained. Mapping to unstimulated subsets was achieved for only a minor fraction of alloreactive clones. Naive T cells were seen as more diverse than memory cells and as major alloresponse contributors.

Of note for this clone: Antigen: not known.

Germline CDR1 ENHRY, CDR2 SYGVKD. The CDR3 extends over 15 amino acids. V gave up 6 bases and J gave up 7 bases; unmatched junction bases: 8. Approximately 98,000 TCR templates were measured in each sample. TCRdb keeps only in-frame clones here, not all; method: immunoSEQ multiplex PCR. Of over 100,000 clones in the sample, about 94% are singletons; the top ten hold around 0.15%. The sequence derives from a human donor in good health. The sequencing input was non-Treg CD4+ T cells sorted from blood. The chain joins TRBV10-3 to TRBJ2-1; 11 positions agree with TRBD2. CDR3 sequence reads: CAISPTGLAENEQFF. CDR3 bases: TGTGCCATCAGCCCAACGGGACTAGCGGAAAATGAGCAGTTCTTC.